The 15 T cell receptor beta chains listed next were all sequenced from one sample in a study of glioma-infiltrating T cells. Amplification of TCR alpha and beta CDR3 regions from RNA used iRepertoire nested multiplex PCR. TCRdb recomputed calls from the multiplex PCR reads with MiXCR, one row per CDR3 protein. The profile shows around 170,000 distinct CDR3 sequences, more than 35% of them singletons. The sample consisted of glioma tissue, nonneoplastic brain tissue, or PBMCs (not recorded which). All receptors derive from a human donor with low-grade glioma or glioblastoma, undergoing nonglioma brain surgery, or in good health (not recorded which).

This chain connects TRBV7-2 to TRBJ2-1, with 11 bases identical to TRBD2. V lost 4 bases, J lost 6 bases, and 8 bases stayed unmatched. The CDR3 is 16 residues long. Germline CDR1 reads SGHTA; CDR2 reads FQGNSA. Written as DNA, the CDR3 is TGTGCCAGCAGCTCTGGGTTGACTAGCGGGGTCAATGAGCAGTTCTTC. It is translated as CASSSGLTSGVNEQFF.

Concerning this clonotype: A much larger clone differs by one base, so this may be a read error. The chain has TRBV28 and TRBJ2-3, with D unclear. The CDR3 extends over 14 amino acids. The germline gives CDR1 MDHEN, CDR2 SYDVKM. Trimming pared 7 bases from V and 1 base from J, leaving 12 bases between. This CDR3 is CASMPARRTDTQYF. CDR3 DNA sequence: TGTGCCAGCATGCCGGCGAGGCGCACAGATACGCAGTATTTT. The full variable domain, completed using reference TRBV28 and TRBJ2-3, is DVKVTQSSRYLVKRTGEKVFLECVQDMDHENMFWYRQDPGLGLRLIYFSYDVKMKEKGDIPEGYSVSREKKERFSLILESASTNQTSMYLCASMPARRTDTQYFGPGTRLTVL.

About this clonotype: A read error may produce the germline difference seen at one junction end. The chain uses TRBV19 and TRBJ1-5; D gene unclear. This CDR3 spans 14 amino acids. CDR1 is LNHDA and CDR2 is SQIVND in the germline V gene (reference sequence). The CDR3 sequence: CVSLGSFSNQPQHF. The CDR3 nucleotides read TGTGTCAGTTTGGGAAGTTTTAGCAATCAGCCCCAGCATTTT. Filled out from reference TRBV19 and TRBJ1-5, the complete variable domain reads DGGITQSPKYLFRKEGQNVTLSCEQNLNHDAMYWYRQDPGQGLRLIYYSQIVNDFQKGDIAEGYSVSREKKESFPLTVTSAQKNPTAFYLCVSLGSFSNQPQHFGDGTRLSIL.

The chain carries TRBV15 and TRBJ2-3; the D gene is possibly TRBD2 (5 bases). Trimming pared 0 bases from V and 8 bases from J, leaving 21 bases between. The CDR3 spans 17 residues. Germline lookup yields CDR1 LNHNV and CDR2 YYDKDF (reference sequence). CDR3 sequence: CATSRDKPQDPRGTQYF. CDR3 in DNA: TGTGCCACCAGCAGAGATAAGCCCCAAGATCCCCGGGGTACGCAGTATTTT.

The sample holds many counts of this clonotype. The chain employs TRBV6-6 and TRBJ2-5; 8 bases fit TRBD2. The germline V gene encodes CDR1 MNHNY and CDR2 SVGAGI (reference sequence). The trim removed 0 bases at V and 5 bases at J, leaving 5 bases unmatched. The CDR3 extends over 15 amino acids. This chain's CDR3 is CASSYSAGGSETQYF. DNA for the CDR3: TGTGCCAGCAGTTACTCTGCGGGAGGATCGGAGACCCAGTACTTC.

The chain has TRBV3-1 and TRBJ1-4; D is unclear. Looked up from germline, CDR1 is LGHDT and CDR2 is YNNKEL (reference sequence). Trimming stripped 2 bases from V and 6 bases from J, with 16 bases between. This CDR3 has 16 amino acids. CDR3 in amino acids: CASSQSPGPPHEKLFF. CDR3 nucleotides: TGTGCCAGCAGCCAATCGCCCGGACCGCCTCATGAAAAACTGTTTTTT.

This clonotype was found a few times. The J gene is TRBJ2-1, the V gene TRBV4-2, with TRBD2 identical over 14 bases. CDR1 is LGHNA and CDR2 is YNFKEQ in the germline V gene. J gave up 4 bases and V 5 bases, and 4 bases lay outside the gene matches. CDR3 length: 16 amino acids. The CDR3: CASSKGTSGRYNEQFF. The DNA for the CDR3 is TGTGCCAGCAGCAAAGGGACTAGCGGGAGATACAATGAGCAGTTCTTC.

This clonotype is a singleton in its sample. Its ends do not fully match the called genes, so a read error is possible. The chain employs TRBV5-1 and TRBJ2-2; D is possibly TRBD2 (5 bases). This CDR3 has 16 amino acids. The germline V gene encodes CDR1 SGHRS and CDR2 YFSETQ. The DNA of the CDR3 is TGCGCCAGCAGCCTCAGATCGGGATTGAACACCGGGGATCTGTTTTTT. This translates into CASSLRSGLNTGDLFF.

This clonotype was recorded many times. The chain is built from TRBV6-1 and TRBJ2-1; 13 positions match TRBD2. CDR1 and CDR2 (germline): MNHNS, SASEGT. V dropped 5 bases and J dropped 7; count of bases not matched to a gene: 17. The CDR3 has 19 amino acids. The DNA of the CDR3 is TGTGCCAGCAGTAAAAATAGACTAGCGGGAGGCCCGGGGGAGAATGAGCAGTTCTTC. This gives the protein CASSKNRLAGGPGENEQFF.

In regard to this clonotype: This clone may be a read error of a much larger clone one base away. V gene TRBV19 combines with J gene TRBJ2-2, with a weak D call TRBD2 (6 bases). The CDR3 covers 14 residues. In germline, CDR1 is LNHDA, CDR2 SQIVND (reference sequence). The CDR3 loop reads CASSIETRTRDLFF. The CDR3 nucleotides read TGTGCCAGTAGTATAGAGACTAGGACCCGGGACCTGTTTTTT.

The chain joins TRBV27 to TRBJ2-5, with D maybe TRBD2 (7 bases). CDR3 size: 15 residues. Germline CDR1 and CDR2: MNHEY and SMNVEV (reference sequence). The V and J ends lost 2 bases and 4 bases respectively, with 14 bases between them. The CDR3 region has the DNA TGTGCCAGCAGTTTAGGGGGGGCTCGTATAGAGACCCAGTACTTC. As protein: CASSLGGARIETQYF.

This clonotype was recorded many times. This chain uses TRBV11-2 with TRBJ2-5, with D possibly matching TRBD1 (5 bases). The CDR3 is 15 amino acids. Germline assignment: CDR1 SGHAT and CDR2 FQNNGV. The ends were cut back, 1 base at V and 2 bases at J, with 11 bases in the middle. The CDR3 DNA reads TGTGCCAGCAGCTTAGGGGGCCAGCAGCAAGAGACCCAGTACTTC. Translated, it gives CASSLGGQQQETQYF. The whole variable domain, remainder taken from reference TRBV11-2 and TRBJ2-5, is EAGVAQSPRYKIIEKRQSVAFWCNPISGHATLYWYQQILGQGPKLLIQFQNNGVVDDSQLPKDRFSAERLKGVDSTLKIQPAKLEDSAVYLCASSLGGQQQETQYFGPGTRLLVL.

This clonotype was recorded at least ten times. The V gene is TRBV6-6, the J gene TRBJ2-5; D is uncertain. This CDR3 region has 14 residues. Germline loops: CDR1 MNHNY, CDR2 SVGAGI (reference sequence). Trimming took off 2 bases at V and 5 bases at J, with 12 bases between the two ends. The CDR3 sequence is CASSYKSLGETQYF. The CDR3 DNA reads TGTGCCAGCAGTTACAAGAGCCTGGGGGAGACCCAGTACTTC.

This clonotype was recorded at least ten times. The chain carries TRBV7-9 and TRBJ2-1; D tentatively reads TRBD1 or TRBD2 (5 bases each). The CDR3 has 15 amino acids. Germline V gene lookup returns CDR1 SEHNR and CDR2 FQNEAQ (reference sequence). Between the trimmed V and J ends, which lost 4 bases and 8 bases, there was a span of 18 bases. This chain's CDR3 is CASSWTWGIVHEQFF. CDR3 coding DNA: TGTGCCAGCAGCTGGACTTGGGGCATAGTCCATGAGCAGTTCTTC. The complete variable domain, with remaining parts taken from reference TRBV7-9 and TRBJ2-1, reads DTGVSQNPRHKITKRGQNVTFRCDPISEHNRLYWYRQTLGQGPEFLTYFQNEAQLEKSRLLSDRFSAERPKGSFSTLEIQRTEQGDSAMYLCASSWTWGIVHEQFFGPGTRLTVL.

The table lists this clonotype with a few counts. This chain links TRBV2 with TRBJ2-7, with 9 bases matching TRBD2. This CDR3 is 16 amino acids long. Germline CDR1 and CDR2: SNHLY and FYNNEI. V dropped 3 bases and J dropped 4; count of bases not matched to a gene: 10. This CDR3 is CASSDTGLAGTYEQYF. CDR3 nucleotide sequence: TGTGCCAGCAGTGATACAGGGCTAGCGGGGACTTACGAGCAGTACTTC. Filled out from reference TRBV2 and TRBJ2-7, the complete variable domain reads EPEVTQTPSHQVTQMGQEVILRCVPISNHLYFYWYRQILGQKVEFLVSFYNNEISEKSEIFDDQFSVERPDGSNFTLKIRSTKLEDSAMYFCASSDTGLAGTYEQYFGPGTRLTVT.